Following are 5 T cell receptor beta chains from one sample sequenced in a study of OX40 agonist ivuxolimab in advanced cancers. Method: immunoSEQ multiplex PCR; TCRdb's copy keeps in-frame clones and lacks some. The table records 75,000 to 90,000 clones, more than 90% of them present only once. Here the sequenced sample was CD4+ or CD8+ T cells sorted from blood, taken in a trial of the OX40 agonist ivuxolimab. All receptors come from an adult with an advanced solid tumor such as melanoma, head and neck, liver or kidney cancer.

This rearrangement joins TRBV2 to TRBJ1-1; 10 bases map to TRBD1. This CDR3 is built from 15 residues. In germline, CDR1 is SNHLY, CDR2 FYNNEI. V gave up 5 bases and J gave up 11 bases; unmatched junction bases: 14. The DNA of the CDR3 is TGTGCCAGCAGTTTTATTGGGGACAGGGGAGAGTTCGCTTTCTTT. As protein: CASSFIGDRGEFAFF.

The genes are TRBV6-6 and TRBJ2-5, with a tentative D call TRBD1 (6 bases). Between the trimmed V and J ends, which lost 7 bases and 4 bases, there was a span of 13 bases. The length of the CDR3 is 13 residues. Looked up from germline, CDR1 is MNHNY and CDR2 is SVGAGI (reference sequence). This chain's CDR3 is CASIRGQTETQYF. As DNA, the CDR3 is TGTGCCAGCATTAGAGGACAGACAGAGACCCAGTACTTC.

This rearrangement joins TRBV5-8 to TRBJ1-5; tentatively, D is TRBD1 (5 bases). V lost 1 base and J 1 base, leaving 6 bases between the germline ends. The CDR3 is 14 amino acids. Per the germline V gene, CDR1 is SGHTS and CDR2 is YDEGEE. Here the CDR3 reads CASSLQGSNQPQHF. Here the CDR3 DNA reads TGTGCCAGCAGCTTGCAGGGAAGCAATCAGCCCCAGCATTTT.

This chain connects TRBV6-1 to TRBJ1-5; 9 bases fit TRBD1. Germline values: CDR1 MNHNS, CDR2 SASEGT. With V trimmed by 4 bases and J by 6 bases, 13 bases remained unmatched. The CDR3 length is 17 residues. The CDR3 reads CASSVSGRDRAGQPQHF. The CDR3 coding sequence is TGTGCCAGCAGTGTTTCGGGCCGGGACAGGGCGGGTCAGCCCCAGCATTTT.

This clone was counted a few times. J is TRBJ1-1 and V is TRBV5-4, with D possibly TRBD1 on 5 matching bases. The CDR3 has 13 residues. V was clipped by 4 bases and J by 7 bases, with 14 bases between them. Germline CDR1 is SGHNT and CDR2 is YYREEE (reference sequence). DNA for the CDR3: TGTGCCAGCAGCGCAGGGATTGTGAGTGAAGCTTTCTTT. Its translation is CASSAGIVSEAFF.